The next 26 T cell receptor beta chains were all read from a single sample in a study of monozygotic twins with inflammatory bowel disease. TCRdb re-called the 5' RACE reads and gives one entry per CDR3 protein, without DNA. The sample features a few hundred thousand distinct CDR3 sequences, with around 1.5% in its top ten. The sequenced sample was blood. These receptors all stem from a human donor with ulcerative colitis or Crohn's disease, or a healthy co-twin of an affected twin (not recorded which).

The rearrangement joins TRBV7-8 to TRBJ2-1; TCRdb's D gene call, TRBD1, goes unchecked for lack of DNA. Germline values: CDR1 SGHVS, CDR2 FQNEAQ. CDR3 length: 16 residues. CDR3 loop: CASSSPGTDSYNEQFF.

The chain combines TRBV27 with TRBJ2-5; without DNA, the TCRdb call of TRBD1 cannot be checked. This CDR3 spans 16 amino acids. Germline CDR1 MNHEY, CDR2 SMNVEV (reference sequence). CDR3 amino acids: CASSPSDRVVLETQYF.

This chain uses TRBV20-1 with TRBJ2-1; no DNA is available, so the TRBD2 call from TCRdb remains unchecked. Per the germline V gene, CDR1 is DFQATT and CDR2 is SNEGSKA (reference sequence). There are 15 residues in the CDR3. CDR3 residues: CSARDGGGVYNEQFF.

The rearrangement uses TRBV7-2 and TRBJ2-3; with no DNA, the TCRdb D assignment of TRBD1 cannot be verified. The CDR3 totals 14 residues. CDR1 is SGHTA and CDR2 is FQGNSA in the germline V gene. The CDR3 protein is CASTRGLVTDTQYF. The full variable domain, rest sourced from reference TRBV7-2 and TRBJ2-3, is GAGVSQSPSNKVTEKGKDVELRCDPISGHTALYWYRQSLGQGLEFLIYFQGNSAPDKSGLPSDRFSAERTGGSVSTLTIQRTQQEDSAVYLCASTRGLVTDTQYFGPGTRLTVL.

The chain joins TRBV5-6 to TRBJ2-5; TCRdb proposes TRBD2, but this gene call is untestable without DNA. Germline assignment: CDR1 SGHDT and CDR2 YYEEEE. The length of the CDR3 is 15 residues. CDR3 residues: CASSSGLAGVVTQYF.

CDR3: CSAVQGQGGNQPQHF. The chain links TRBV20-1 to TRBJ1-5; TCRdb picks TRBD1, but there is no DNA to check that call. The CDR3 is 15 residues long. The V gene's germline CDR1 is DFQATT and CDR2 SNEGSKA (reference sequence).

V and J are TRBV29-1 and TRBJ2-3; TCRdb outputs TRBD2, but without DNA this stays unchecked. CDR1 and CDR2 (germline): SQVTM, ANQGSEA. The CDR3 has 14 residues. CDR3 sequence reads: CSARLAGDGDTQYF.

The rearrangement joins TRBV15 to TRBJ1-5. The CDR3 spans 15 residues. Germline CDR1 LNHNV, CDR2 YYDKDF (reference sequence). The chain's CDR3 is CATSRQVNSNQPQHF.

The chain joins TRBV11-2 to TRBJ2-7; there is no DNA to check the TCRdb D call of TRBD1. This CDR3 region has 15 residues. Looked up from germline, CDR1 is SGHAT and CDR2 is FQNNGV. This CDR3 is CASSPQRGPPYEQYF.

CDR3: CAGRDSNYGYTF. The V and J genes are TRBV2 and TRBJ1-2; TCRdb outputs TRBD1, but without DNA this stays unchecked. CDR3 length: 12 amino acids. Germline CDR1 SNHLY, CDR2 FYNNEI.

The chain couples TRBV3-1 to TRBJ2-6; TCRdb names TRBD2, which stays unverified in the absence of DNA. CDR3 length equals 16 residues. Looked up from germline, CDR1 is LGHDT and CDR2 is YNNKEL (reference sequence). The CDR3 here is CASSQTGPSGANVLTF.

The rearrangement joins TRBV9 to TRBJ1-2. Germline V gene data show CDR1 as SGDLS and CDR2 as YYNGEE. The CDR3 contains 12 residues. CDR3 protein: CASSTSGFSYTF.

This chain links TRBV12-3 or TRBV12-4 with TRBJ1-2; lacking DNA, the TRBD1 call made by TCRdb goes unchecked. The CDR3 extends over 14 amino acids. CDR3 amino acids: CASLPWAGYYGYTF.

The V gene is TRBV3-1, the J gene TRBJ2-3; TCRdb gives TRBD1 as the D gene, but with no DNA this cannot be confirmed. The V gene's germline CDR1 is LGHDT and CDR2 YNNKEL (reference sequence). The CDR3 sequence is 15 residues long. The CDR3 region is CASSQDGTGMNTQYF.

This sequence joins TRBV3-1 and TRBJ1-1; checking the TCRdb D call of TRBD1 is not possible without DNA. CDR1 is LGHDT and CDR2 is YNNKEL in the germline V gene (reference sequence). The CDR3 contains 13 residues. The CDR3 region is CASSPRTGDEAFF.

This rearrangement joins TRBV20-1 to TRBJ2-3; TCRdb outputs TRBD2, but without DNA this stays unchecked. The CDR3 totals 16 residues. CDR1 is DFQATT and CDR2 is SNEGSKA in the germline V gene (reference sequence). The CDR3 reads CSAELAGGLGRDTQYF.

The rearrangement links TRBV20-1 to TRBJ2-7; the TCRdb call, TRBD2, lacks DNA for checking. The CDR3 consists of 13 residues. Looked up from germline, CDR1 is DFQATT and CDR2 is SNEGSKA (reference sequence). The CDR3 sequence: CSAIPGLEGEQYF.

This chain joins TRBV5-1 and TRBJ1-1; absent DNA, TCRdb's TRBD1 call cannot be checked. The CDR3 contains 14 residues. The germline V gene encodes CDR1 SGHRS and CDR2 YFSETQ. Here the CDR3 reads CASSLGQSNTEAFF.

The chain is built from TRBV5-5 and TRBJ1-1. CDR1 and CDR2 (germline): SGHKS, YYEKEE (reference sequence). The CDR3 has 13 residues. CDR3 in amino acids: CASSFIADTEAFF.

The chain employs TRBV6-5 and TRBJ2-3; checking the TCRdb D call of TRBD2 is not possible without DNA. This CDR3 has 16 residues. CDR1 and CDR2 (germline): MNHEY, SVGAGI. This CDR3 is CASSYSPSGELHTQYF.

The chain employs TRBV20-1 and TRBJ2-7; TCRdb's D call, TRBD2, is unchecked because there is no DNA. The CDR3 spans 14 residues. Germline V gene sequence: CDR1 DFQATT, CDR2 SNEGSKA (reference sequence). CDR3 sequence: CSASGGGVGYEQYF.

The chain carries TRBV19 and TRBJ1-5; TCRdb's D call, TRBD1, is unchecked because there is no DNA. CDR1 is LNHDA, CDR2 SQIVND, per germline (reference sequence). The CDR3 covers 15 residues. This CDR3 reads CASTDRGYSNQPQHF.

V is TRBV27 and J is TRBJ2-1. The CDR3 extends over 14 amino acids. Germline V gene sequence: CDR1 MNHEY, CDR2 SMNVEV (reference sequence). This chain's CDR3 is CASSLLGALNEQFF.

The CDR3 is CASSVYPQISGDEQFF. The chain links TRBV9 to TRBJ2-1; TCRdb proposes TRBD2, but this gene call is untestable without DNA. This CDR3 has 16 amino acids. Germline assignment: CDR1 SGDLS and CDR2 YYNGEE.

The chain's CDR3 is CASSLVGARIGDTQYF. The V call is TRBV5-1, the J call TRBJ2-3; TCRdb designates TRBD1, a call that cannot be tested without DNA. The CDR3 covers 16 residues. The germline gives CDR1 SGHRS, CDR2 YFSETQ.

The chain is built from TRBV18 and TRBJ2-5; as DNA is missing, the TRBD1 call by TCRdb cannot be tested. CDR3 size: 15 residues. Germline lookup yields CDR1 KGHSH and CDR2 LQKENI. The CDR3 reads CASSPRALGQETQYF.